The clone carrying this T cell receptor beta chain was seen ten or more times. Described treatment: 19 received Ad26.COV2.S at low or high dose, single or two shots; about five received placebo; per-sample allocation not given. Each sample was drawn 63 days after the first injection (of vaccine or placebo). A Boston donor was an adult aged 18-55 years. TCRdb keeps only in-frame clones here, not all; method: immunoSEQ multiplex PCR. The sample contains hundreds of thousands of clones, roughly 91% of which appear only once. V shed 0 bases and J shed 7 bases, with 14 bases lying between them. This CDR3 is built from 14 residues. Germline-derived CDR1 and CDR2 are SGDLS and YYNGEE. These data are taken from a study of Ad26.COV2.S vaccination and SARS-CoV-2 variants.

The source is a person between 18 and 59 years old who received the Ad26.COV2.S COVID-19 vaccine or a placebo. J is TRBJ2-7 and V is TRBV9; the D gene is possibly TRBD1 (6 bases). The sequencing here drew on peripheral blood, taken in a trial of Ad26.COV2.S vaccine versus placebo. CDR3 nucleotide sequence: TGTGCCAGCAGCGTAGATGGGACAAGTTATGAGCAGTACTTC. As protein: CASSVDGTSYEQYF.